The 25 T cell receptor beta chains below all came from one sample that was sequenced in a study of OX40 agonist ivuxolimab in advanced cancers. TCRdb's copy holds only in-frame clones and misses some; the assay was immunoSEQ multiplex PCR. The repertoire includes tens of thousands of clones, just under 90% of them detected once, and over 9.5% sits in the top ten. Here the sequenced sample was CD4+ or CD8+ T cells sorted from blood, taken in a trial of the OX40 agonist ivuxolimab. All receptors derive from an adult with an advanced solid tumor such as melanoma, head and neck, liver or kidney cancer.

The gene calls are TRBV7-9 and TRBJ2-1; no definite D call. Germline V lookup: CDR1 SEHNR, CDR2 FQNEAQ (reference sequence). V lost 0 bases and J lost 8, with 8 bases in between. The CDR3 covers 13 residues. The CDR3 DNA sequence: TGTGCCAGCAGCTTAGCCGGGTCCGATGAGCAGTTCTTC. This codes for CASSLAGSDEQFF.

The chain has TRBV6-6 and TRBJ2-1, with D perhaps being TRBD1 or TRBD2 (6 bases each). The CDR3 extends over 15 amino acids. Germline values: CDR1 MNHNY, CDR2 SVGAGI (reference sequence). Trimming stripped 0 bases from V and 10 bases from J, with 16 bases between. CDR3 residues: CASSYSGSWQGEQFF. DNA for the CDR3: TGTGCCAGCAGTTACTCCGGGAGCTGGCAGGGGGAGCAGTTCTTC.

The rearrangement uses TRBV19 and TRBJ2-1; a weak D match, TRBD1 (6 bases). With 3 bases removed from V and 4 bases from J, the gap between germline ends came to 13 bases. Germline CDR1 LNHDA, CDR2 SQIVND (reference sequence). The CDR3 length is 15 residues. The CDR3 DNA reads TGTGCCAGTAGTATTAGGTTGGACAGTTACAATGAGCAGTTCTTC. Amino acid sequence: CASSIRLDSYNEQFF.

The chain recombines TRBV7-6 with TRBJ2-7, with a weak D call TRBD2 (5 bases). The CDR3 extends over 15 amino acids. Trimming pared 2 bases from V and 2 bases from J, leaving 13 bases between. Germline CDR1 SGHVS, CDR2 FNYEAQ. As DNA, the CDR3 is TGTGCCAGCAGCTTAAATCCCGGGGTGCCCTACGAGCAGTACTTC. It encodes CASSLNPGVPYEQYF. Complete variable domain (other parts from reference TRBV7-6 and TRBJ2-7): GAGVSQSPRYKVTKRGQDVALRCDPISGHVSLYWYRQALGQGPEFLTYFNYEAQQDKSGLPNDRFSAERPEGSISTLTIQRTEQRDSAMYRCASSLNPGVPYEQYFGPGTRLTVT.

This chain joins TRBV9 and TRBJ2-1; TRBD2 matches 9 bases. The ends lost 2 bases at V and 0 bases at J; junction bases unmatched: 6. The CDR3 is 17 amino acids. Germline V gives CDR1 SGDLS, CDR2 YYNGEE. The CDR3 spells CASSVPTSGTSYNEQFF. In DNA form, the CDR3 reads TGTGCCAGCAGCGTCCCGACTAGCGGTACCTCCTACAATGAGCAGTTCTTC.

The V gene is TRBV7-8, the J gene TRBJ1-1; D is perhaps TRBD1 (6 bases). V was cut by 3 bases and J by 0 bases, with 23 bases left in between. The germline V gene has CDR1 SGHVS and CDR2 FQNEAQ. The CDR3 spans 19 residues. Here the CDR3 DNA reads TGTGCCAGCAGCTTGGGACCCGGGACACGAACCTCATTGAACACTGAAGCTTTCTTT. It translates to CASSLGPGTRTSLNTEAFF.

The CDR3, as DNA: TGTGCCATCAGCGATGGGACAGTAGACTATGAGCAGTTCTTC. Translated, it gives CAISDGTVDYEQFF. The chain links TRBV10-3 to TRBJ2-1; 7 bases align to TRBD1. V trimming: 6 bases; J trimming: 8 bases; junction bases outside the gene matches: 10. CDR3 length: 14 residues. Germline CDR1 and CDR2: ENHRY and SYGVKD.

CDR3 bases: TGTGCCAGCTCACCACCGGGGGGCCTGGACACCGGGGAGCTGTTTTTT. Residues: CASSPPGGLDTGELFF. This chain joins TRBV18 and TRBJ2-2; D could derive from TRBD1 or TRBD2 (6 bases each). Trimming stripped 0 bases from V and 3 bases from J, with 11 bases between. Germline-derived CDR1 and CDR2 are KGHSH and LQKENI. CDR3 length: 16 amino acids.

V and J are TRBV6-5 and TRBJ2-7; possibly TRBD2 for D (5 bases). Germline CDR1 reads MNHEY; CDR2 reads SVGAGI. The V end lost 7 bases, the J end lost 0 bases, and 10 bases lay between the germline ends. The CDR3 length is 13 residues. The CDR3 here is CASMEEYSYEQYF. The CDR3 DNA follows: TGTGCCAGCATGGAGGAGTACTCCTACGAGCAGTACTTC.

The chain couples TRBV6-6 to TRBJ2-7, with TRBD1 as a possible D gene (6 bases). This CDR3 has 14 amino acids. Germline loops: CDR1 MNHNY, CDR2 SVGAGI (reference sequence). Trimming stripped 4 bases from V and 0 bases from J, with 10 bases between. CDR3 sequence (DNA): TGTGCCAGCAGTTGGGGGCGGACCTCCTACGAGCAGTACTTC. It yields the protein CASSWGRTSYEQYF.

The rearrangement links TRBV27 to TRBJ2-3; D ambiguous. Germline V lookup: CDR1 MNHEY, CDR2 SMNVEV (reference sequence). V lost 5 bases and J 2 bases, leaving 8 bases between the germline ends. The CDR3 loop spans 13 amino acids. The CDR3 coding sequence is TGTGCCAGCAGTGTCGGGCCCACAGATACGCAGTATTTT. Translating it yields CASSVGPTDTQYF.

The chain has TRBV10-3 and TRBJ2-3, with TRBD1 matching 10 bases. The germline V gene encodes CDR1 ENHRY and CDR2 SYGVKD. The CDR3 has 17 residues. The junction had 15 bases not matched to a gene; V was cut back by 11 bases and J by 1 base. The CDR3 region has the DNA TGTGCCGCGGATTCGAAGGGACAGGGGAGAGGCACAGATACGCAGTATTTT. Protein: CAADSKGQGRGTDTQYF.

The chain uses TRBV5-6 and TRBJ1-3; the D is unclear. Trimming took 2 bases from V and 4 from J, leaving 13 bases between them. Germline V gives CDR1 SGHDT, CDR2 YYEEEE. The CDR3 contains 15 residues. CDR3 nucleotide sequence: TGTGCCAGCAGCTTAGACGTTGGGTACGGAAACACCATATATTTT. The encoded protein is CASSLDVGYGNTIYF.

This rearrangement joins TRBV5-4 to TRBJ2-7; TRBD2 is a possible D gene (5 bases). Germline lookup yields CDR1 SGHNT and CDR2 YYREEE (reference sequence). The V and J ends lost 0 bases and 2 bases respectively, with 9 bases between them. This CDR3 comprises 14 residues. The CDR3 spells CASSLGSAAYEQYF. Here the CDR3 DNA reads TGTGCCAGCAGCTTGGGGTCAGCGGCCTACGAGCAGTACTTC. Filled out from reference TRBV5-4 and TRBJ2-7, the complete variable domain reads ETGVTQSPTHLIKTRGQQVTLRCSSQSGHNTVSWYQQALGQGPQFIFQYYREEENGRGNFPPRFSGLQFPNYSSELNVNALELDDSALYLCASSLGSAAYEQYFGPGTRLTVT.

The DNA for the CDR3 is TGTGCCAGTAGTGGTTGGACCGACGAATATAATTCACCCCTCCACTTT. It codes for CASSGWTDEYNSPLHF. The chain joins TRBV19 to TRBJ1-6; D is undetermined. Trimming cost V 5 bases and J 4 bases, with 15 bases left between them. CDR1 LNHDA and CDR2 SQIVND come from the germline V gene (reference sequence). CDR3 length equals 16 residues.

This chain joins TRBV5-1 and TRBJ2-7, with unresolved D. The CDR3 loop spans 14 amino acids. CDR1 is SGHRS and CDR2 is YFSETQ in the germline V gene. Trimming pared 0 bases from V and 0 bases from J, leaving 7 bases between. The CDR3 loop reads CASSLVTDSYEQYF. CDR3 sequence (DNA): TGCGCCAGCAGCTTGGTCACAGACTCCTACGAGCAGTACTTC.

This clone showed up just once. The chain is built from TRBV2 and TRBJ2-7; the D is unclear. From germline, CDR1 is SNHLY and CDR2 FYNNEI. V shed 2 bases and J shed 4 bases, with 9 bases lying between them. The CDR3 has 13 residues. As DNA, the CDR3 is TGTGCCAGCAGTGAACTAGTCAGATACGAGCAGTACTTC. Amino acid sequence: CASSELVRYEQYF.

The chain employs TRBV7-9 and TRBJ2-7, with TRBD2 as a possible D gene (5 bases). Germline values: CDR1 SEHNR, CDR2 FQNEAQ (reference sequence). The V end lost 5 bases, the J end lost 5 bases, and 22 bases lay between the germline ends. This CDR3 is built from 16 residues. The CDR3 coding sequence is TGTGCCAGCAGCACTCTTGGGGAATCAGAGGGTAACGAGCAGTACTTC. Amino acid sequence: CASSTLGESEGNEQYF. Full variable domain (remainder filled in from reference TRBV7-9 and TRBJ2-7): DTGVSQNPRHKITKRGQNVTFRCDPISEHNRLYWYRQTLGQGPEFLTYFQNEAQLEKSRLLSDRFSAERPKGSFSTLEIQRTEQGDSAMYLCASSTLGESEGNEQYFGPGTRLTVT.

V is TRBV9 and J is TRBJ2-5; D gene unclear. Deletions cut 7 bases from V and 9 bases from J, with 10 bases between. This CDR3 region has 10 residues. The V gene's germline CDR1 is SGDLS and CDR2 YYNGEE. DNA of the CDR3: TGTGCCAGCGGTAGCCTTCCCCAGTACTTC. This encodes CASGSLPQYF.

V and J are TRBV19 and TRBJ2-7; 7 bases are a match to TRBD1. V trimming: 4 bases; J trimming: 5 bases; junction bases outside the gene matches: 2. CDR1 and CDR2 from the germline V gene are LNHDA and SQIVND (reference sequence). The CDR3 totals 12 residues. The CDR3 loop is CASSNQGDEQYF. The CDR3 region has the DNA TGTGCCAGTAGTAACCAGGGGGACGAGCAGTACTTC.

The rearrangement links TRBV19 to TRBJ2-1; no clear D gene. The V gene lost 5 bases and the J gene lost 6 bases, with 11 bases spanning the gap. The CDR3 loop spans 13 amino acids. The germline V gene has CDR1 LNHDA and CDR2 SQIVND (reference sequence). The CDR3, as DNA: TGTGCCAGTAGTCTACTGGCTGGCAATGAGCAGTTCTTC. Residues: CASSLLAGNEQFF.

V is TRBV7-3 and J is TRBJ2-3; D is ambiguous. Trimming took off 8 bases at V and 6 bases at J, with 9 bases between the two ends. This CDR3 comprises 11 residues. The V gene's germline CDR1 is SGHTA and CDR2 FQGTGA. The CDR3 coding sequence is TGTGCCAGCCCGAGCCAGGATACGCAGTATTTT. It is translated as CASPSQDTQYF.

The chain recombines TRBV19 with TRBJ2-7, with 10 bases aligning to TRBD1. Looked up from germline, CDR1 is LNHDA and CDR2 is SQIVND (reference sequence). The trim removed 7 bases at V and 2 bases at J, leaving 5 bases unmatched. The length of the CDR3 is 14 residues. The CDR3 DNA follows: TGTGCCAGTAAGATCGGACAGGGGGCCTACGAGCAGTACTTC. Translated, it gives CASKIGQGAYEQYF.

The rearrangement links TRBV29-1 to TRBJ2-1; a weak D match, TRBD2 (5 bases). This CDR3 contains 13 residues. Germline V gene data show CDR1 as SQVTM and CDR2 as ANQGSEA. Trimming pared 3 bases from V and 5 bases from J, leaving 11 bases between. The CDR3 nucleotides are TGCAGCGTTGATCTGGGAGTGCACAATGAGCAGTTCTTC. Protein: CSVDLGVHNEQFF.

For the CDR3, the DNA is TGTGCCAGCAGCCTCACGGAGACCCAGTACTTC. This codes for CASSLTETQYF. This chain connects TRBV7-9 to TRBJ2-5; D unclear. Germline CDR1 is SEHNR and CDR2 is FQNEAQ (reference sequence). The CDR3 has 11 residues. Between the trimmed V and J ends, which lost 5 bases and 5 bases, there was a span of 6 bases.